This T cell receptor (beta chain) was sequenced in a study of blood T cell repertoires in COVID-19. In the study overall: The study drew acute and convalescent COVID-19 samples from the United States, Italy and Spain.

Only in-frame clones appear in the TCRdb table, and some are missing; sequencing was by immunoSEQ multiplex PCR. The table lists 99,000 or so clones, roughly 84% of them singletons, with about 2% in the top ten. This TCR was sampled from a man in his 70s with active or convalescent COVID-19. Sequenced: peripheral blood.

The CDR3 nucleotides read TGTGCCAGCAGCGCTAGAAGCGGGGTTATCTCCTACAATGAGCAGTTCTTC. Protein sequence: CASSARSGVISYNEQFF. V is TRBV7-6 and J is TRBJ2-1; 7 bases fit TRBD2. Germline V gene lookup returns CDR1 SGHVS and CDR2 FNYEAQ. The CDR3 is 17 residues long. With V trimmed by 5 bases and J by 0 bases, 10 bases remained unmatched. Variable domain in full (rest from reference TRBV7-6 and TRBJ2-1): GAGVSQSPRYKVTKRGQDVALRCDPISGHVSLYWYRQALGQGPEFLTYFNYEAQQDKSGLPNDRFSAERPEGSISTLTIQRTEQRDSAMYRCASSARSGVISYNEQFFGPGTRLTVL.